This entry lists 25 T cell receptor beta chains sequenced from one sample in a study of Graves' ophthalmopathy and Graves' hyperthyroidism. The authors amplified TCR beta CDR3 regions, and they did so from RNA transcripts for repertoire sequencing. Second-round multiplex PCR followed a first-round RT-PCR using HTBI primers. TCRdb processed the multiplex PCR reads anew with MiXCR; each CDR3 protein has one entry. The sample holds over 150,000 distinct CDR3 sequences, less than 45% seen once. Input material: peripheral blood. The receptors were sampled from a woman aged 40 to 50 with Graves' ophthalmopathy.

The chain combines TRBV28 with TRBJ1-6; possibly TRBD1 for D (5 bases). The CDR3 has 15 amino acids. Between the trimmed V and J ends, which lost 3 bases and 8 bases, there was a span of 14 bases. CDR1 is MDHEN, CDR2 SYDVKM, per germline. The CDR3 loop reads CASSFGTGPHSPLHF. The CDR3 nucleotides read TGTGCCAGCAGTTTTGGAACAGGTCCCCATTCACCCCTCCACTTT. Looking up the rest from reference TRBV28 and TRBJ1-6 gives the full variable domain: DVKVTQSSRYLVKRTGEKVFLECVQDMDHENMFWYRQDPGLGLRLIYFSYDVKMKEKGDIPEGYSVSREKKERFSLILESASTNQTSMYLCASSFGTGPHSPLHFGNGTRLTVT.

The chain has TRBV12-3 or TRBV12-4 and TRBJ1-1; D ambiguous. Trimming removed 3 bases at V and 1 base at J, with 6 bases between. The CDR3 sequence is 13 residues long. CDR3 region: CASSFAPNTEAFF. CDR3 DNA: TGTGCCAGCAGTTTTGCTCCGAACACTGAAGCTTTCTTT.

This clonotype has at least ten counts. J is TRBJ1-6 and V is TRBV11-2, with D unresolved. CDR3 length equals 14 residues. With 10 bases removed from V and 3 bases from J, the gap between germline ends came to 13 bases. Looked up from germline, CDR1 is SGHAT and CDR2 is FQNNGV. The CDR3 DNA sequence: TGTGCCACCCGACGAGAGGGCTATAATTCACCCCTCCACTTT. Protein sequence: CATRREGYNSPLHF.

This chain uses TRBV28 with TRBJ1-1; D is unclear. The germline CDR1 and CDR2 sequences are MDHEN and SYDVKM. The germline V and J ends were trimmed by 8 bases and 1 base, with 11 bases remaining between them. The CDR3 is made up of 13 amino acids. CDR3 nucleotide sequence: TGTGCCAGCTTGGACCTTGGGAACACTGAAGCTTTCTTT. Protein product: CASLDLGNTEAFF.

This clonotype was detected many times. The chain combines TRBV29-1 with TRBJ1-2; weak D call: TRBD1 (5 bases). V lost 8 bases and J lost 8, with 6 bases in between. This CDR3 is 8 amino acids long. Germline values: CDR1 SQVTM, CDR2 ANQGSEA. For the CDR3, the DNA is TGCAGCCCAGGGGGCTACACCTTC. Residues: CSPGGYTF. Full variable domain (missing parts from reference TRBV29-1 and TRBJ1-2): SAVISQKPSRDICQRGTSLTIQCQVDSQVTMMFWYRQQPGQSLTLIATANQGSEATYESGFVIDKFPISRPNLTFSTLTVSNMSPEDSSIYLCSPGGYTFGSGTRLTVV.

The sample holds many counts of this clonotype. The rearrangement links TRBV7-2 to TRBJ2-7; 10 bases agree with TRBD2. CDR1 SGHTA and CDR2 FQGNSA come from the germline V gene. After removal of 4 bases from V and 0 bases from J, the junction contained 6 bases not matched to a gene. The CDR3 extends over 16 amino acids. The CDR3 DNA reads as TGTGCCAGCAGCTCTGCTAGCGGGAGTTACTCCTACGAGCAGTACTTC. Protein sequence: CASSSASGSYSYEQYF.

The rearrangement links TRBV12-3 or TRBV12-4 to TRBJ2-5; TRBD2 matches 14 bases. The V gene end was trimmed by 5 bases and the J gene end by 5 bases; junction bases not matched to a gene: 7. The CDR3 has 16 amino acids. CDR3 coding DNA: TGTGCCAGCAGTGGGGGACTAGCGGGAGCTGTTGAGACCCAGTACTTC. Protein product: CASSGGLAGAVETQYF.

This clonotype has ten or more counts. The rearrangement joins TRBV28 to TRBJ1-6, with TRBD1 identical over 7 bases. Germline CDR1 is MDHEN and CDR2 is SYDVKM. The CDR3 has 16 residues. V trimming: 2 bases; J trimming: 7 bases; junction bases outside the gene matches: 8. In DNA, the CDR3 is TGTGCCAGCAGTTTAGGTCGGGACAGACAAAATTCACCCCTCCACTTT. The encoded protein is CASSLGRDRQNSPLHF.

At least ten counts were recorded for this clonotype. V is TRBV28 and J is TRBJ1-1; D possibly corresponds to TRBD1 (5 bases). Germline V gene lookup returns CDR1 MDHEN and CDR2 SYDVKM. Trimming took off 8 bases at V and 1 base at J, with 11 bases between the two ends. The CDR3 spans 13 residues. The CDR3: CASSGGWNTEAFF. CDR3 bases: TGTGCCAGCTCCGGGGGATGGAACACTGAAGCTTTCTTT.

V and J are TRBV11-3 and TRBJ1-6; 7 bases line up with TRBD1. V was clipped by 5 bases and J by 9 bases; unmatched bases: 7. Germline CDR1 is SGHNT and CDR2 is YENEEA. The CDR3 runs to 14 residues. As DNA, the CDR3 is TGTGCCAGCAGCCTGACAGGGTACGGTTCACCCCTCCACTTT. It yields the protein CASSLTGYGSPLHF.

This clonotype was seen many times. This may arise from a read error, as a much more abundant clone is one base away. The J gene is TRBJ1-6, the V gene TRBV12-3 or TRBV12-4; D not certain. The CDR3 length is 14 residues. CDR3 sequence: CASSLFVGNSSLHF. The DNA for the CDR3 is TGTGCCAGCAGTTTATTTGTTGGTAATTCATCCCTCCACTTT.

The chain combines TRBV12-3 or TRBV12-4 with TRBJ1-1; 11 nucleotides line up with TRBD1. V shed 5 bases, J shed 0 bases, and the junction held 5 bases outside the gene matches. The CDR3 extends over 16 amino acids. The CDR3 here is CASSPGQGAMNTEAFF. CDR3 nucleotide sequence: TGTGCCAGCAGTCCCGGACAGGGGGCGATGAACACTGAAGCTTTCTTT.

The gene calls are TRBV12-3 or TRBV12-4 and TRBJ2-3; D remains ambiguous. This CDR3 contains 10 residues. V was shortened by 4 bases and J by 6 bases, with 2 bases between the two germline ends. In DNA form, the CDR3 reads TGTGCCAGCAGTTGGGATACGCAGTATTTT. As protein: CASSWDTQYF.

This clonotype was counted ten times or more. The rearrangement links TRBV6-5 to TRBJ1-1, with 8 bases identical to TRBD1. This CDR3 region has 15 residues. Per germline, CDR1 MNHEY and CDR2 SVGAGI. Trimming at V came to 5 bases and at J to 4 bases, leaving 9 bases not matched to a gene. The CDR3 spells CASSTQGAWSTEAFF. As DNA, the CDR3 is TGTGCCAGCAGTACTCAGGGGGCTTGGAGCACTGAAGCTTTCTTT.

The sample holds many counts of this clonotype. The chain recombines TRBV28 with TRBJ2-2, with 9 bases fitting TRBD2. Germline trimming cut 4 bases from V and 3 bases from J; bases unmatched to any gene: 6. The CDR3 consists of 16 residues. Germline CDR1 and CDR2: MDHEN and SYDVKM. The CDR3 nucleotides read TGTGCCAGCAGTTCGCGGGAGGGCCCATACACCGGGGAGCTGTTTTTT. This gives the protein CASSSREGPYTGELFF.

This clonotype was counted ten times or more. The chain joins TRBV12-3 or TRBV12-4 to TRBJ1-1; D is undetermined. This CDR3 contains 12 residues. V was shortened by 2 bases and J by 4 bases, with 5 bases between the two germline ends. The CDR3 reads CASSLWGTEAFF. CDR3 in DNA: TGTGCCAGCAGTTTATGGGGCACTGAAGCTTTCTTT.

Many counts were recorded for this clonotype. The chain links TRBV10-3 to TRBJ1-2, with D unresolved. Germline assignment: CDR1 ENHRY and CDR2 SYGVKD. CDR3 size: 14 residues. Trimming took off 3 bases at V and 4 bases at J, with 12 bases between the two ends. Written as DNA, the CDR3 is TGTGCCATCAGTGAACCCGGACGGGCCTATGGCTACACCTTC. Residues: CAISEPGRAYGYTF.

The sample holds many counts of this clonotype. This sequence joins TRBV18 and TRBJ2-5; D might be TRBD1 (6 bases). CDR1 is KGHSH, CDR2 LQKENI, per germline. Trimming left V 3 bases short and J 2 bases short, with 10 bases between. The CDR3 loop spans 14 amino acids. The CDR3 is CASSPRTDQETQYF. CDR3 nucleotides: TGTGCCAGCTCACCCCGGACAGATCAAGAGACCCAGTACTTC.

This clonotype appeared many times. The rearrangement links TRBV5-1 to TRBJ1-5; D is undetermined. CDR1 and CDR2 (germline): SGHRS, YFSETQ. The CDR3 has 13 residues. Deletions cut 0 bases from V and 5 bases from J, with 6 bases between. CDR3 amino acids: CASSLGADQPQHF. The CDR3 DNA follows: TGCGCCAGCAGCTTGGGGGCAGATCAGCCCCAGCATTTT.

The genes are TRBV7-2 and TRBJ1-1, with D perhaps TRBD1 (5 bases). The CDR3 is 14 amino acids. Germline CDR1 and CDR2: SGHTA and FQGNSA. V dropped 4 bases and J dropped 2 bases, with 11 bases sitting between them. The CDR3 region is CASSYGTFNTEAFF. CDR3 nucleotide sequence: TGTGCCAGCAGCTACGGGACTTTCAACACTGAAGCTTTCTTT. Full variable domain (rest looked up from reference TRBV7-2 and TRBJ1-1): GAGVSQSPSNKVTEKGKDVELRCDPISGHTALYWYRQSLGQGLEFLIYFQGNSAPDKSGLPSDRFSAERTGGSVSTLTIQRTQQEDSAVYLCASSYGTFNTEAFFGQGTRLTVV.

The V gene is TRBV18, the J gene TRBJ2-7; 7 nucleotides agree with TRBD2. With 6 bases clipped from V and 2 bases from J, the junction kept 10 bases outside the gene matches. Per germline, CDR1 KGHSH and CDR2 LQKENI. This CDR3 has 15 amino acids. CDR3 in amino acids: CASSPTSVLTYEQYF. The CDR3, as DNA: TGTGCCAGCTCGCCAACTAGCGTGTTAACCTACGAGCAGTACTTC.

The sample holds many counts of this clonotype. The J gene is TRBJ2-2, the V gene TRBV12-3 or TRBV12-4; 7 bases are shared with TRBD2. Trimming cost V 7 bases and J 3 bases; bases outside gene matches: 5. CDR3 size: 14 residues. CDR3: CASIAGAYTGELFF. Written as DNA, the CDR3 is TGTGCCAGCATAGCGGGCGCGTACACCGGGGAGCTGTTTTTT.

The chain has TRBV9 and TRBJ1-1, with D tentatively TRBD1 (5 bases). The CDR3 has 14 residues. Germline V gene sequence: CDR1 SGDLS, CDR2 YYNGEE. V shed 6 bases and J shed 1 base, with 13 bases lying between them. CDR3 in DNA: TGTGCCAGCACCACCGGGGGAAGGAACACTGAAGCTTTCTTT. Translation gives CASTTGGRNTEAFF.

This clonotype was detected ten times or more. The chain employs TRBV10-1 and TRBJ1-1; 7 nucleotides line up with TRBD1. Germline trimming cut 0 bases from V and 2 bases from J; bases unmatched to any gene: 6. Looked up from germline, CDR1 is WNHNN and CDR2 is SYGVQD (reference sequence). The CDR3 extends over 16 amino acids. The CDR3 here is CASSESVGQSNTEAFF. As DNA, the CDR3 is TGCGCCAGCAGTGAGTCTGTGGGACAGTCCAACACTGAAGCTTTCTTT.

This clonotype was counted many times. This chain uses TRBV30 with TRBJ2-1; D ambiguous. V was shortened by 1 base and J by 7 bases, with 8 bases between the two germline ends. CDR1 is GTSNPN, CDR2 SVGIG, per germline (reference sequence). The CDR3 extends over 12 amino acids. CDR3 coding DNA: TGTGCCTGGAGTGGAGTTGGGAATGAGCAGTTCTTC. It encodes CAWSGVGNEQFF.